This T cell receptor (beta chain) was recovered during a study of T-cell memory formation after mild COVID-19. Whole-study context: Largely, TCR clusters stayed within a single donor.

This clonotype was seen more than once but under ten times. Its matching antigen is unknown. From the 5' RACE reads, TCRdb called clonotypes with MiXCR, one entry per CDR3 protein. The sample comprises roughly 280,000 distinct CDR3 sequences, approximately 8% of which are singletons, and approximately 22% rests with the top ten. Study observations and caveats: Memory from before infection featured some responding clones, which suggests cross-reactive memory joined.

Germline V gene data show CDR1 as MNHNS and CDR2 as SASEGT. The CDR3 runs to 13 residues. Germline trimming cut 6 bases from V and 6 bases from J; bases unmatched to any gene: 3. The source is a man between 18 and 35 years old who had mild COVID-19 (a few samples of this study predate the infection). Cell type and time point are not known. The source material was PBMCs or a T cell subset sorted from them (not recorded which). This chain links TRBV6-1 with TRBJ2-2; 8 nucleotides line up with TRBD1. The CDR3 spells CASRTQGAGELFF. CDR3 DNA: TGTGCCAGCAGGACACAGGGGGCCGGGGAGCTGTTTTTT.